A selection of T cell receptor beta chains follows, all from one sample in a study of blood T cell repertoires in COVID-19. The assay was immunoSEQ multiplex PCR, and TCRdb's table has in-frame clones only and misses some. The sample holds roughly 220,000 clones; about 85% are singletons and the top ten take just over 2.5%. The sample comprised PBMCs or T cells enriched from blood (not recorded which). The source is a woman aged 25 to 45 who had recovered from COVID-19. The CDR3 runs from the conserved cysteine through the conserved F or W. D genes are given only for firm matches. A row's size may be missing; if present it is once, few, many or a size class.

clone_size | d_call | j_call | v_call | cdr3_nt | cdr3_aa
. | . | TRBJ1-6 | TRBV18 | TGTGCCAGCTCAAGTAGCTCCTATAATTCACCCCTCCACTTT | CASSSSSYNSPLHF
. | . | TRBJ1-4 | TRBV5-4 | TGTGCCAGCAGCTTGGAGGCAGGTTCGAATGAAAAACTGTTTTTT | CASSLEAGSNEKLFF
. | . | TRBJ2-5 | TRBV11-2 | TGTGCCAGCAGCTTGCGGGTCCCGGGGGAGACCCAGTACTTC | CASSLRVPGETQYF
. | . | TRBJ1-4 | TRBV19 | TGTGCCAGTAGTATGAATCGGCAGGGTGAAAAACTGTTTTTT | CASSMNRQGEKLFF
. | TRBD1 | TRBJ1-5 | TRBV7-3 | TGTGCCAGCAGTCGACAGGGGGGGCATAGCAATCAGCCCCAGCATTTT | CASSRQGGHSNQPQHF
once | . | TRBJ1-3 | TRBV6-2/TRBV6-3 | TGTGCCAGCAGTGACACAGCCTACTCTGGAAACACCATATATTTT | CASSDTAYSGNTIYF
. | TRBD1 | TRBJ1-2 | TRBV11-1 | TGTGCCAGCAGCCTAGCAGGGACAGTAAACTATGGCTACACCTTC | CASSLAGTVNYGYTF
. | . | TRBJ2-2 | TRBV5-1 | TGCGCCACCAGAGACAGAGAGAACACCGGGGAGCTGTTTTTT | CATRDRENTGELFF
once | . | TRBJ1-3 | TRBV9 | TGTGCCAGCAGCGTAGGCGGGTTTGCTGGAAACACCATATATTTT | CASSVGGFAGNTIYF
once | TRBD1 | TRBJ2-4 | TRBV4-1 | TGCGCCAGCAGCCAAGTACCGGGACAGGGGGCTAGCATTCAGTACTTC | CASSQVPGQGASIQYF
. | . | TRBJ1-2 | TRBV4-2 | TGTGCCAGCAGCCAAGATGTAAGAGTTTATAACTATGGCTACACCTTC | CASSQDVRVYNYGYTF
. | . | TRBJ1-1 | TRBV4-2 | TGTGCCAGCAGCCAAGACTGGGGAGACACTGAAGCTTTCTTT | CASSQDWGDTEAFF
. | . | TRBJ1-5 | TRBV10-3 | TGTGCCATCAGTGAGTCGGGTCAGGTCAATCAGCCCCAGCATTTT | CAISESGQVNQPQHF
. | . | TRBJ1-2 | TRBV5-8 | TGTGCCAGCAGCTGGACAGGCTACACCTTC | CASSWTGYTF
. | . | TRBJ1-2 | TRBV19 | TGTGCCAGTAGTCCCGCCCACCGGGAAATCCATGAGGGCTACACCTTC | CASSPAHREIHEGYTF
. | . | TRBJ1-6 | TRBV5-6 | TGTGCCAGCAGCTTGCTCAGCTCCTATAATTCACCCCTCCACTTT | CASSLLSSYNSPLHF
. | TRBD1 | TRBJ1-2 | TRBV6-5 | TGTGCCAGCAGTTACTCGACAGGGGGCGGGTATGGCTACACCTTC | CASSYSTGGGYGYTF
. | . | TRBJ1-3 | TRBV5-1 | TGCGCCAGCAGCTCAGGGGCTTACTCTGGAAACACCATATATTTT | CASSSGAYSGNTIYF
. | TRBD2 | TRBJ2-1 | TRBV5-4 | TGTGCCAGCAGCCTCGGGACTAGCGGGGGTTCCTACAATGAGCAGTTCTTC | CASSLGTSGGSYNEQFF